The 12 T cell receptor beta chains presented below share a single source sample, sequenced in a study of cytomegalovirus exposure and HLA in healthy donors. Vbeta (60) and Jbeta (13) primers were used in the PCR. Sequenced by immunoSEQ multiplex PCR; TCRdb stores in-frame clones only, minus some. The table records about 160,000 clones, roughly 84% of them present only once. Sequenced sample: PBMCs. All receptors derive from a boy between 2 and 10 years old in good health and CMV-seronegative.

This clone was counted a few times. The chain has TRBV28 and TRBJ1-1; no firm D call. Trimming removed 2 bases from V and 4 bases from J, with 11 bases in between. Germline CDR1 is MDHEN and CDR2 is SYDVKM. The CDR3 is made up of 14 amino acids. The CDR3 coding sequence is TGTGCCAGCAGTTTAAGAGGTTTCGGCACTGAAGCTTTCTTT. Protein product: CASSLRGFGTEAFF.

The chain is built from TRBV6-5 and TRBJ1-1; unclear D gene. With 2 bases removed from V and 0 bases from J, the gap between germline ends came to 7 bases. The germline V gene encodes CDR1 MNHEY and CDR2 SVGAGI. The CDR3 contains 14 residues. DNA for the CDR3: TGTGCCAGCAGTTACCGGGTGATGAACACTGAAGCTTTCTTT. Translating gives CASSYRVMNTEAFF.

The CDR3 spells CAISEDDYKGAYEQYF. The CDR3 coding sequence is TGTGCCATCAGTGAGGACGATTACAAGGGAGCCTACGAGCAGTACTTC. The chain couples TRBV10-3 to TRBJ2-7, with D tentatively TRBD2 (5 bases). This CDR3 is built from 16 residues. Trimming left V 2 bases short and J 2 bases short, with 16 bases between. From germline, CDR1 is ENHRY and CDR2 SYGVKD.

The chain links TRBV5-1 to TRBJ2-7; TRBD2 matches at 10 bases. V lost 0 bases to trimming and J lost 9 bases; unmatched junction nucleotides: 12. This CDR3 comprises 16 residues. Germline CDR1 reads SGHRS; CDR2 reads YFSETQ. The CDR3 spells CASSLESGLAGAGQYF. The CDR3 DNA reads TGCGCCAGCAGCTTGGAATCGGGGCTAGCGGGAGCAGGGCAGTACTTC.

This chain uses TRBV29-1 with TRBJ2-3; possible D gene TRBD2, 5 bases. Germline V gene sequence: CDR1 SQVTM, CDR2 ANQGSEA. V was shortened by 8 bases and J by 2 bases, with 17 bases between the two germline ends. This CDR3 has 14 amino acids. Here the CDR3 reads CSIGTGSFTDTQYF. CDR3 bases: TGCAGCATCGGAACGGGGTCATTCACAGATACGCAGTATTTT.

V usage is TRBV5-1 and J usage is TRBJ2-5; no reliable D call. V was cut by 6 bases and J by 4 bases, with 19 bases left in between. The germline gives CDR1 SGHRS, CDR2 YFSETQ. The CDR3 has 15 residues. CDR3 sequence: CASTVSLVERETQYF. CDR3 coding DNA: TGCGCCAGCACGGTCTCTTTGGTCGAAAGAGAGACCCAGTACTTC.

The rearrangement links TRBV28 to TRBJ1-2; tentatively, D is TRBD1 (6 bases). Looked up from germline, CDR1 is MDHEN and CDR2 is SYDVKM. The CDR3 sequence is 13 residues long. V gave up 5 bases and J gave up 1 base, with 8 bases separating them. The CDR3 DNA reads as TGTGCCAGCAGTGGGACATTTAACTATGGCTACACCTTC. Amino acids: CASSGTFNYGYTF.

This clone has just one count. The J gene is TRBJ1-5, the V gene TRBV28, with 8 bases fitting TRBD1. Germline lookup yields CDR1 MDHEN and CDR2 SYDVKM. The V and J ends lost 6 bases and 2 bases, in that order; junction bases with no gene match: 6. CDR3 length: 15 amino acids. The CDR3 spells CASRADRGGNQPQHF. For the CDR3, the DNA is TGTGCCAGCAGAGCTGACAGGGGTGGCAATCAGCCCCAGCATTTT.

This rearrangement joins TRBV23-1 to TRBJ1-4, with D uncertain. TRBV23-1 is reported as an ORF; its role is uncertain. The CDR3 length is 10 residues. V lost 7 bases to trimming and J lost 7 bases, with 4 bases between them. The CDR3 loop reads CASNGEKLFF. The CDR3 DNA reads as TGCGCCAGCAACGGTGAAAAACTGTTTTTT.

The chain has TRBV4-1 and TRBJ2-1; the D gene is possibly TRBD1 (5 bases). The length of the CDR3 is 18 residues. The germline V gene encodes CDR1 MGHRA and CDR2 YSYEKL. The V gene lost 0 bases and the J gene lost 7 bases, with 22 bases spanning the gap. Here the CDR3 reads CASSQDYPQGRVVNEQFF. The CDR3 nucleotides read TGCGCCAGCAGCCAAGATTATCCCCAGGGTCGGGTGGTAAATGAGCAGTTCTTC.

This sequence joins TRBV27 and TRBJ2-1; perhaps TRBD1 as D (6 bases). CDR1 is MNHEY, CDR2 SMNVEV, per germline (reference sequence). This CDR3 has 16 residues. V was shortened by 2 bases and J by 1 base, with 12 bases between the two germline ends. The CDR3 sequence: CASSLTTGKSYNEQFF. The CDR3 DNA reads TGTGCCAGCAGTTTAACTACAGGGAAGTCCTACAATGAGCAGTTCTTC.

The chain is built from TRBV21-1 and TRBJ2-3; the table's D call, TRBD1, was not checked against the DNA. TRBV21-1 is a listed pseudogene. This CDR3 spans 17 amino acids. The CDR3 here is CASSFHRVSGVTDTQYF. CDR3 DNA: TGTGCCAGCAGCTTCCACAGGGTTTCTGGAGTCACAGATACGCAGTATTTT.